This TCR beta chain was retrieved from a study of cytomegalovirus exposure and HLA in healthy donors. Primers included in the PCR were 60 Vbeta and 13 Jbeta primers. Clones were sequenced by immunoSEQ multiplex PCR, and TCRdb holds only the in-frame ones, with some missing. The repertoire holds around 150,000 clones, with about 80% as singletons. Sequencing was done on a sample of PBMCs. This sequence originates from a young man in good health and CMV-seropositive.

CDR3 protein: CASSLGDRPNEQYF. As DNA, the CDR3 is TGTGCCAGTAGTTTAGGGGACAGGCCAAACGAGCAGTACTTC. The chain uses TRBV19 and TRBJ2-7, with TRBD1 matching 8 bases. With V trimmed by 5 bases and J by 5 bases, 8 bases remained unmatched. The CDR3 covers 14 residues. Germline-derived CDR1 and CDR2 are LNHDA and SQIVND (reference sequence).